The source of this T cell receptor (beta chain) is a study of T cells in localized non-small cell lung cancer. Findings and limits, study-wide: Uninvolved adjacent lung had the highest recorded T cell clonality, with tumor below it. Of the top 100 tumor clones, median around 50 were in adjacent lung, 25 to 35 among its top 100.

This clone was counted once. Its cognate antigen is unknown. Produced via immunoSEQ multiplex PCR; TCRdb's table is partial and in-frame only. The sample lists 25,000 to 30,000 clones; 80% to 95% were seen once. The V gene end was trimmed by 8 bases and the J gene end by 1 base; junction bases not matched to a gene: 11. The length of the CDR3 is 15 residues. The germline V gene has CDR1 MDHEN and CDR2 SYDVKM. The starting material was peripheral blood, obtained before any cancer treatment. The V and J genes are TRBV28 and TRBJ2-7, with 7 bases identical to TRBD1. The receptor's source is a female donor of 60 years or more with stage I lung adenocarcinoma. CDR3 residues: CASFQQGPRSYEQYF. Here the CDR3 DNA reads TGTGCCAGCTTTCAACAGGGGCCTAGGTCCTACGAGCAGTACTTC.